This note documents a single T cell receptor (beta chain) sequence. The data stem from a study of Ad26.COV2.S vaccination and SARS-CoV-2 variants. CDR1 is ENHRY, CDR2 SYGVKD, per germline. V lost 2 bases, J lost 2 bases, and 4 bases stayed unmatched. CDR3 length: 16 amino acids. TCRdb keeps only in-frame clones here, not all; method: immunoSEQ multiplex PCR. The profile shows about 440,000 clones, roughly 88% of them singletons. Treatment denoted: approximately 18 received Ad26.COV2.S at low or high dose, single or two shots; a few received placebo; per-sample allocation not given. The samples were gathered on day 63 after the first injection of vaccine or placebo.

This clonotype was sampled from a person between 18 and 65 years old who received the Ad26.COV2.S COVID-19 vaccine or a placebo. The chain is built from TRBV10-3 and TRBJ2-1, with 9 bases identical to TRBD1. This specimen consisted of peripheral blood, obtained in a trial of Ad26.COV2.S vaccine versus placebo. CDR3 sequence (DNA): TGTGCCATCAGTGAGGCCGGACAGGGGACCTACAATGAGCAGTTCTTC. Encoded protein: CAISEAGQGTYNEQFF.